This TCR beta chain was found in a study of shared clonotypes between healthy human individuals. Study-wide background: The donor pool was made up of two women and three men aged 18 to 49.

Naive CD8 populations comprised CD45RO-negative cells positively selected for CCR7, excluding terminally differentiated effector memory CD45RA+ cells. Caucasian adults living in Nashville, Tennessee, provided all samples. Study-wide points: What limited the represented genetic and exposure-history diversity was the small number of donors. The study's rarefaction showed incomplete sorted-subset sequencing despite large depth.

Assay: immunoSEQ multiplex PCR; the TCRdb copy retains only in-frame clones and omits some. This table has around 2.1 million clones, approximately 94% appearing once. As concerns this clone: The antigen is undetermined.

V gave up 0 bases and J gave up 6 bases, with 16 bases separating them. This CDR3 is 15 amino acids long. CDR1 is SGHNT and CDR2 is YYREEE in the germline V gene (reference sequence). The receptor was derived from a man younger than 30 in good health. Some clones in this sample may be carry-over from other donors' samples. This rearrangement joins TRBV5-4 to TRBJ2-7; no clear D. The sample comprised naive CD8+ T cells from PBMCs. The CDR3 DNA sequence: TGTGCCAGCAGCTTGGGTGGCGGACCCTCTCCCGAGCAGTACTTC. This encodes CASSLGGGPSPEQYF.